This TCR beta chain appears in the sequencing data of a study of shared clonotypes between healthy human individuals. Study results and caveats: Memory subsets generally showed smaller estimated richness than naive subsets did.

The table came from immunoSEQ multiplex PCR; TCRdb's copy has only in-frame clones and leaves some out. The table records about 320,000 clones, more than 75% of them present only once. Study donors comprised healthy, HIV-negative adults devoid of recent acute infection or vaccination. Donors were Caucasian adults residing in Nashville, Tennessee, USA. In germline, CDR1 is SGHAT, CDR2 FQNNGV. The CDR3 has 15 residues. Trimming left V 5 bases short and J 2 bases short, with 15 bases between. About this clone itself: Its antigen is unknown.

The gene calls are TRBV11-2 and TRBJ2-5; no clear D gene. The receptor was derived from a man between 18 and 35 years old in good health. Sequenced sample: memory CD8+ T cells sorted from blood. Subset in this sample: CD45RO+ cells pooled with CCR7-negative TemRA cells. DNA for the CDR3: TGTGCCAGCAGCCCCCTCGGAGACATTCAAGAGACCCAGTACTTC. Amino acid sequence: CASSPLGDIQETQYF.